These 8 T cell receptor beta chains came from one sample sequenced in a study of blood T cell repertoires in COVID-19. Here immunoSEQ multiplex PCR was the method, and the copy in TCRdb shows in-frame clones only, minus some. The repertoire holds a few hundred thousand clones, with 80% to 90% as singletons. The source material was peripheral blood. The receptors derive from a man over 45 with active or convalescent COVID-19.

This clone has only one observation. V and J are TRBV27 and TRBJ2-2, with a possible D match to TRBD2 (6 bases). V lost 4 bases and J lost 2, with 17 bases in between. Germline CDR1 reads MNHEY; CDR2 reads SMNVEV (reference sequence). The CDR3 extends over 17 amino acids. The CDR3 is CASSYGTQSLNTGELFF. The CDR3 bases are TGTGCCAGCAGTTATGGGACTCAATCTCTTAACACCGGGGAGCTGTTTTTT.

The V call is TRBV6-5, the J call TRBJ2-1; D uncertain. The germline V gene has CDR1 MNHEY and CDR2 SVGAGI. The V end was cut by 0 bases, the J end by 7 bases, with 10 bases between. The CDR3 spans 14 residues. CDR3 loop: CASSYSTPLNEQFF. CDR3 bases: TGTGCCAGCAGTTACTCGACTCCTTTGAATGAGCAGTTCTTC.

The chain recombines TRBV6-5 with TRBJ1-1; the match to TRBD1 covers 8 bases. Germline CDR1 is MNHEY and CDR2 is SVGAGI. CDR3 length: 13 amino acids. After removal of 5 bases from V and 11 bases from J, the junction contained 10 bases not matched to a gene. This CDR3 reads CASSRQGIVKAFF. CDR3 DNA sequence: TGTGCCAGCAGTCGACAGGGGATCGTTAAGGCTTTCTTT.

The chain uses TRBV29-1 and TRBJ1-1; TRBD1 aligns across 11 bases. Germline V lookup: CDR1 SQVTM, CDR2 ANQGSEA. Germline trimming cut 6 bases from V and 10 bases from J; bases unmatched to any gene: 16. This CDR3 is 15 amino acids long. Written as DNA, the CDR3 is TGCAGCGTGGGATGGACAGGGGGCTGGACAGGTCGAGCTTTCTTT. This sequence encodes CSVGWTGGWTGRAFF.

The rearrangement uses TRBV15 and TRBJ2-5, with 8 bases that match TRBD2. The CDR3 has 15 residues. Germline V gives CDR1 LNHNV, CDR2 YYDKDF (reference sequence). The trim removed 8 bases at V and 2 bases at J, leaving 10 bases unmatched. Here the CDR3 DNA reads TGTGCCACCGGGCGGGGGGCGGGGGGTCAAGAGACCCAGTACTTC. As protein: CATGRGAGGQETQYF.

The gene calls are TRBV4-1 and TRBJ1-5; no reliable D call. Trimming pared 0 bases from V and 0 bases from J, leaving 9 bases between. This CDR3 spans 16 amino acids. CDR1 and CDR2 (germline): MGHRA, YSYEKL. The CDR3 nucleotides are TGCGCCAGCAGCCAAGATCAGGTTTATAGCAATCAGCCCCAGCATTTT. Translation: CASSQDQVYSNQPQHF.

The gene calls are TRBV2 and TRBJ2-5; 12 positions match TRBD1. From germline, CDR1 is SNHLY and CDR2 FYNNEI. This CDR3 is 18 amino acids long. J gave up 5 bases and V 4 bases, and 14 bases lay outside the gene matches. In DNA, the CDR3 is TGTGCCAGCAGTGGGGGATACGGGACAGGGGGCTCTCAGGAGACCCAGTACTTC. This sequence encodes CASSGGYGTGGSQETQYF.

J is TRBJ1-4 and V is TRBV3-1 (or the pseudogene TRBV3-2); 9 bases are shared with TRBD1. CDR3 length: 14 residues. The V gene's germline CDR1 is LGHDT and CDR2 YNNKEL (reference sequence). The ends lost 6 bases at V and 7 bases at J; junction bases unmatched: 6. The CDR3 region is CASRPTGGAEKLFF. The CDR3 coding sequence is TGTGCCAGCAGGCCCACAGGGGGCGCTGAAAAACTGTTTTTT.